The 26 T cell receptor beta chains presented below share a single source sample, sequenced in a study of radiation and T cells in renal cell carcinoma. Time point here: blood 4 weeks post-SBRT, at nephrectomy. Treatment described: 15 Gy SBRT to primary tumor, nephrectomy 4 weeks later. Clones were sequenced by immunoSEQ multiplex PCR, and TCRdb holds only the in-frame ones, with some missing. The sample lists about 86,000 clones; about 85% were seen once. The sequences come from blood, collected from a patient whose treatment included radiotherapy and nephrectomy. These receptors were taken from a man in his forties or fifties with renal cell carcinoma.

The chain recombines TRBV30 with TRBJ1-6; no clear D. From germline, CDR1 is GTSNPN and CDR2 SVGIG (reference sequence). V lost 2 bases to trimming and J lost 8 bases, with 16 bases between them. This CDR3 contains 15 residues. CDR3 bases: TGTGCCTGGAGTCCTGAAAGGACTAGCTATTCACCCCTCCACTTT. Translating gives CAWSPERTSYSPLHF.

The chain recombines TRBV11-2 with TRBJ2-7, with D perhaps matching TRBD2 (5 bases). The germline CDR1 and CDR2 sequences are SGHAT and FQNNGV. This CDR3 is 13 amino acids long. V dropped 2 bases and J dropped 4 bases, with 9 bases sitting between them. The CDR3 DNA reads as TGTGCCAGCAGCTTAAGCCGGGAATACGAGCAGTACTTC. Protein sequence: CASSLSREYEQYF.

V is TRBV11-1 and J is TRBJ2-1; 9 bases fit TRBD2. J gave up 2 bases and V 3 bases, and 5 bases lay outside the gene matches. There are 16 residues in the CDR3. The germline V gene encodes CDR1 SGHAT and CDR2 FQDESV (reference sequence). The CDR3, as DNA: TGTGCCAGCAGCTTTGTCTTAGCGGGAGCCTACAATGAGCAGTTCTTC. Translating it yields CASSFVLAGAYNEQFF.

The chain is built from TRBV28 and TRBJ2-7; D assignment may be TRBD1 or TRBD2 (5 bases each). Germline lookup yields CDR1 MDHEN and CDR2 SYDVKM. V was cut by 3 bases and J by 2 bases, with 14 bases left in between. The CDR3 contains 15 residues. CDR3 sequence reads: CASSFLQGETYEQYF. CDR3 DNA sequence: TGTGCCAGCAGTTTTCTCCAGGGAGAGACCTACGAGCAGTACTTC. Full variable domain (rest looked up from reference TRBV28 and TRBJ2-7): DVKVTQSSRYLVKRTGEKVFLECVQDMDHENMFWYRQDPGLGLRLIYFSYDVKMKEKGDIPEGYSVSREKKERFSLILESASTNQTSMYLCASSFLQGETYEQYFGPGTRLTVT.

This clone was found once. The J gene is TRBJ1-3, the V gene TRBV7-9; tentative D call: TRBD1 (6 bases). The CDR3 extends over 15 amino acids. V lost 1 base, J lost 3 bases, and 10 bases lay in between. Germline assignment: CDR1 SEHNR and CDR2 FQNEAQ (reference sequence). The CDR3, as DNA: TGTGCCAGCAGCTTAGGAGGGACACTTGGAAACACCATATATTTT. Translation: CASSLGGTLGNTIYF.

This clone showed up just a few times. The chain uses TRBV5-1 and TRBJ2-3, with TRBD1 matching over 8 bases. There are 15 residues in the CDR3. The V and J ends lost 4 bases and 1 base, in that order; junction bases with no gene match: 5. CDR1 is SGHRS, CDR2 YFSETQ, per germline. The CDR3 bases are TGCGCCAGCAGCCTACAGGGGGGAGGCACAGATACGCAGTATTTT. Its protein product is CASSLQGGGTDTQYF.

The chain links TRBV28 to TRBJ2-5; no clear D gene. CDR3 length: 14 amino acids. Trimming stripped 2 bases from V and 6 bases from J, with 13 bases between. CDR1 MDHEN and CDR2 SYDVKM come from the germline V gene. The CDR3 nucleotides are TGTGCCAGCAGTTTAGTCGCACTCGCCCAGACCCAGTACTTC. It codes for CASSLVALAQTQYF.

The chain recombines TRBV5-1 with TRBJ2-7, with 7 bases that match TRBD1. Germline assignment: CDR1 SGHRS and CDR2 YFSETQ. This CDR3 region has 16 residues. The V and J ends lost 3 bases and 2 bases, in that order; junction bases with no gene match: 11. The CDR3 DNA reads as TGCGCCAGCAGCTCCGAGGGGGCCCCAAACACCTACGAGCAGTACTTC. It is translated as CASSSEGAPNTYEQYF.

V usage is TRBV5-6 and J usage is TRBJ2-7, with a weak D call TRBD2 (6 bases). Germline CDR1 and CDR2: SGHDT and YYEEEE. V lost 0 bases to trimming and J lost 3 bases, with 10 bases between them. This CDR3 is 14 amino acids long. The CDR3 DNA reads TGTGCCAGCAGCTTGGAGGAGGGGTACTACGAGCAGTACTTC. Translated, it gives CASSLEEGYYEQYF.

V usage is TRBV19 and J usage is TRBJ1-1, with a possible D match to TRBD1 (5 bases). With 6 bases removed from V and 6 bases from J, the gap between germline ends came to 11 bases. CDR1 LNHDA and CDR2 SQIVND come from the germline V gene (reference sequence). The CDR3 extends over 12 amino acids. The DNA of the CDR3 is TGTGCCAGTAGAGGGGAATACGCTGAAGCTTTCTTT. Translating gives CASRGEYAEAFF.

For the CDR3, the DNA is TGTGCCAGTAGCCAACAGGGATCCCATGGCTACACCTTC. Translating gives CASSQQGSHGYTF. This chain connects TRBV19 to TRBJ1-2; tentative D call: TRBD1 (6 bases). V was cut by 6 bases and J by 6 bases, with 14 bases left in between. The CDR3 length is 13 residues. CDR1 and CDR2 (germline): LNHDA, SQIVND (reference sequence).

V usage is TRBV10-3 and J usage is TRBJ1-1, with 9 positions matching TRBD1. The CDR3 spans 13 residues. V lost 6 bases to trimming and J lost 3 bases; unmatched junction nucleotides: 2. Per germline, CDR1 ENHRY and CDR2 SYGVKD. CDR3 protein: CAISDRGDTEAFF. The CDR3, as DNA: TGTGCCATCAGCGACAGGGGGGACACTGAAGCTTTCTTT.

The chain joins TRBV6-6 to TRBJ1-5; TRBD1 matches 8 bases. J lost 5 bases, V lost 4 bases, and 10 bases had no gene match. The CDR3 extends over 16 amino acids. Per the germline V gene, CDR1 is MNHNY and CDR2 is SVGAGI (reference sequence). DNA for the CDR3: TGTGCCAGCAGTTTGAAACCCAGGGGGCCCTATCAGCCCCAGCATTTT. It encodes CASSLKPRGPYQPQHF.

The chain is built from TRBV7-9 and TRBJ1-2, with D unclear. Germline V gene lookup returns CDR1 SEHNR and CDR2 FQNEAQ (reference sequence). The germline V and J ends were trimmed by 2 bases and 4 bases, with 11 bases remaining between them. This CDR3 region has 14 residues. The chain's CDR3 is CASSLYEASYGYTF. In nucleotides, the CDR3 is TGTGCCAGCAGCTTATATGAGGCCAGCTATGGCTACACCTTC.

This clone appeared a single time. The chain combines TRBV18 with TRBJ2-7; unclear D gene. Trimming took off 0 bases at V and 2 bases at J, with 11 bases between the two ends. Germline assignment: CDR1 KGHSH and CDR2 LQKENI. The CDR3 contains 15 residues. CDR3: CASSPPLGSAYEQYF. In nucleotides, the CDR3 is TGTGCCAGCTCACCACCGCTAGGGTCAGCCTACGAGCAGTACTTC.

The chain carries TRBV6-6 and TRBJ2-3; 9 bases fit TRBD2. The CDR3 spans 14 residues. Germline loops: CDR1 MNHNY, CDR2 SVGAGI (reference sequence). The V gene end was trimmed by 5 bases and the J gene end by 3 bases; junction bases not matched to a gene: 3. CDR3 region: CASSRLAETDTQYF. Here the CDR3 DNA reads TGTGCCAGCAGTAGACTAGCGGAAACAGATACGCAGTATTTT.

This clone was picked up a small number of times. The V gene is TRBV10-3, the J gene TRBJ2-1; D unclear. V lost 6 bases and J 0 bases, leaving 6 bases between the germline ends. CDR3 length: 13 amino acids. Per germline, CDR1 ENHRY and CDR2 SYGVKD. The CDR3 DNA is TGTGCCATCAGATCGCCCTCCTACAATGAGCAGTTCTTC. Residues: CAIRSPSYNEQFF.

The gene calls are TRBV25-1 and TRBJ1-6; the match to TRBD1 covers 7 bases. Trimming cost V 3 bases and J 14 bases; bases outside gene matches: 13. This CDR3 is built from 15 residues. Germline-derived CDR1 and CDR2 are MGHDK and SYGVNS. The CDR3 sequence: CASSDHYTGVNALHF. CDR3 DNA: TGTGCCAGCAGTGACCATTATACAGGGGTTAACGCCCTCCACTTT.

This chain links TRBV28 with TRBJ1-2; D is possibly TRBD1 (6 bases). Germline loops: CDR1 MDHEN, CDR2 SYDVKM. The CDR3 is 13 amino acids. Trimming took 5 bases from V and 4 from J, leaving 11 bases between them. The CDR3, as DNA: TGTGCCAGCAGTCCAAACAGGGTCTATGGCTACACCTTC. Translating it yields CASSPNRVYGYTF.

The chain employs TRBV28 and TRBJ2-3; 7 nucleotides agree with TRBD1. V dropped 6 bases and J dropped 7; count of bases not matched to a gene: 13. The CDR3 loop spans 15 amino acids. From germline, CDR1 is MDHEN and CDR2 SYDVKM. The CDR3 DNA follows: TGTGCCAGCAGCCCAATCGACAGGGATGAACATACGCAGTATTTT. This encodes CASSPIDRDEHTQYF.

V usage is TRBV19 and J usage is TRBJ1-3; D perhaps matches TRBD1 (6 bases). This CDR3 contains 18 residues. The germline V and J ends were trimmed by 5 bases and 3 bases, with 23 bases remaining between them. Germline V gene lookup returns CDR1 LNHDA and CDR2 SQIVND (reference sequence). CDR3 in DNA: TGTGCCAGTAGTGCATTGGACAGTTCTTCTTACTTTGGAAACACCATATATTTT. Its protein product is CASSALDSSSYFGNTIYF. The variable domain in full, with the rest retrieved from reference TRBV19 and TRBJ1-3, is DGGITQSPKYLFRKEGQNVTLSCEQNLNHDAMYWYRQDPGQGLRLIYYSQIVNDFQKGDIAEGYSVSREKKESFPLTVTSAQKNPTAFYLCASSALDSSSYFGNTIYFGEGSWLTVV.

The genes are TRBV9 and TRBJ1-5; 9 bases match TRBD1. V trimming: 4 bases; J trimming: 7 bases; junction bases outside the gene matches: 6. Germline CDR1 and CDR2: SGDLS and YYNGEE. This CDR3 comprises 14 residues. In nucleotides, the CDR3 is TGTGCCAGCAGCTCTACAGGGGGCGGACAGCCCCAGCATTTT. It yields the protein CASSSTGGGQPQHF.

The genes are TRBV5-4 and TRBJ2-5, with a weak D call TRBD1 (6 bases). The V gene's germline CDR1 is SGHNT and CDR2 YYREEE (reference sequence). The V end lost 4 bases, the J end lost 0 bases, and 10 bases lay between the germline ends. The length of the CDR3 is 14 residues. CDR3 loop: CASSLTGYQETQYF. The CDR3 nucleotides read TGTGCCAGCAGCCTAACAGGGTACCAAGAGACCCAGTACTTC.

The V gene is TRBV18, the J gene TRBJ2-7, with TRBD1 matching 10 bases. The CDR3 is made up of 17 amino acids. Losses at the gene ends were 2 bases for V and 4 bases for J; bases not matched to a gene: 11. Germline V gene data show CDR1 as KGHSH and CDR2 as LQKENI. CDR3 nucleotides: TGTGCCAGCTCACCAGGGACAGGGGACCCCTTACCTTACGAGCAGTACTTC. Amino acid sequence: CASSPGTGDPLPYEQYF.

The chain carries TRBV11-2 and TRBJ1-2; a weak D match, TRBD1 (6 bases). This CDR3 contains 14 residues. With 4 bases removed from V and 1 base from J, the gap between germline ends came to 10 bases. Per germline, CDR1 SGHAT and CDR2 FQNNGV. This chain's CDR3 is CASSSRTVNYGYTF. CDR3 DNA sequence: TGTGCCAGCAGCTCACGGACAGTTAACTATGGCTACACCTTC.

The CDR3 DNA sequence: TGCAGCGTTGAGACCCCCCCCCAGGGGATTAGGGGCTACACCTTC. It encodes CSVETPPQGIRGYTF. The V gene is TRBV29-1, the J gene TRBJ1-2; D may be TRBD1 (6 bases). Between the trimmed V and J ends, which lost 3 bases and 8 bases, there was a span of 22 bases. Germline values: CDR1 SQVTM, CDR2 ANQGSEA. CDR3 length: 15 residues.